Listed below are T cell receptor beta chains from one sample, sequenced in a study of tumor and adjacent non-tumor tissue in lung cancer. TCRdb processed the multiplex PCR reads anew with MiXCR; each CDR3 protein has one entry. The table has roughly 74,000 distinct CDR3 sequences, about 80% seen once. Sequenced material: distant non-tumor lung tissue. The origin of the receptors is a man between 65 and 85 years old with non-small cell lung cancer. Each CDR3 is given with its conserved first and last residue. Each record gives: J gene, V gene, D gene, clone size, CDR3 protein, CDR3 DNA. The D gene is left open where the match is weak. Expanded clones are given a class, and other clones once, few, many or no size at all.

j_gene: TRBJ2-5
v_gene: TRBV4-1
d_gene: -
abundance: once
CDR3aa: CASIRNPEKEQETQYF
CDR3nt: TGCGCCAGCATCCGGAATCCTGAGAAGGAACAAGAGACCCAGTACTTC

j_gene: TRBJ2-5
v_gene: TRBV11-3
d_gene: TRBD2
abundance: -
CDR3aa: CASSLGGGRLAETQYF
CDR3nt: TGTGCCAGCAGCTTAGGTGGGGGTAGACTAGCGGAGACCCAGTACTTC

j_gene: TRBJ1-2
v_gene: TRBV5-5
d_gene: TRBD1
abundance: -
CDR3aa: CTSGLEYLGQGRGYTF
CDR3nt: TGTACCAGCGGCTTGGAATATCTGGGACAGGGCCGTGGCTACACCTTC

j_gene: TRBJ2-7
v_gene: TRBV4-3
d_gene: TRBD2
abundance: many
CDR3aa: CASSQEAGGPFEQYF
CDR3nt: TGCGCCAGCAGCCAAGAGGCGGGAGGGCCGTTCGAGCAGTACTTC

j_gene: TRBJ2-7
v_gene: TRBV29-1
d_gene: -
abundance: -
CDR3aa: CSVCGMAGGGMQYF
CDR3nt: TGCAGCGTCTGCGGAATGGCCGGCGGTGGAATGCAGTACTTC

j_gene: TRBJ2-5
v_gene: TRBV12-3/TRBV12-4
d_gene: TRBD2
abundance: -
CDR3aa: CANSGLAGVVETQYF
CDR3nt: TGTGCTAACAGTGGGCTAGCGGGAGTGGTGGAGACCCAGTACTTC

j_gene: TRBJ1-2
v_gene: TRBV5-1
d_gene: -
abundance: -
CDR3aa: CASSKPGESWHGYTF
CDR3nt: TGCGCCAGCAGCAAGCCAGGGGAAAGCTGGCATGGATACACCTTC

j_gene: TRBJ2-3
v_gene: TRBV5-1
d_gene: -
abundance: few
CDR3aa: CASSPRTDMQYF
CDR3nt: TGTGCCAGCAGCCCCCGCACAGATATGCAGTATTTT

j_gene: TRBJ2-1
v_gene: TRBV7-9
d_gene: -
abundance: -
CDR3aa: CASSEDQPIYSYNEQFF
CDR3nt: TGTGCCAGCAGTGAAGACCAGCCTATTTACTCCTACAATGAGCAGTTCTTC

j_gene: TRBJ2-1
v_gene: TRBV11-3
d_gene: TRBD2
abundance: -
CDR3aa: CASSRLTGGYNEHFF
CDR3nt: TGTGCCAGCAGTCGACTAACGGGGGGGTACAATGAGCACTTCTTC

j_gene: TRBJ1-6
v_gene: TRBV11-2
d_gene: -
abundance: -
CDR3aa: CVSNSRQEGSSYNSPLHF
CDR3nt: TGTGTCAGCAACTCACGACAGGAAGGAAGTTCCTATAATTCACCCCTCCACTTT

j_gene: TRBJ1-6
v_gene: TRBV20-1
d_gene: TRBD1
abundance: -
CDR3aa: CIARDGTGFNSPLHF
CDR3nt: TGCATTGCTAGAGATGGGACAGGGTTTAATTCACCCCTCCACTTT

j_gene: TRBJ1-5
v_gene: TRBV6-6
d_gene: TRBD1
abundance: -
CDR3aa: CASSYSSSDRSNRPQHF
CDR3nt: TGTGCCAGCAGTTATAGTAGTTCGGACAGGTCAAATCGGCCCCAGCATTTT

j_gene: TRBJ2-7
v_gene: TRBV4-1
d_gene: -
abundance: -
CDR3aa: CASCQDGTFAYEQHF
CDR3nt: TGCGCCAGCTGCCAAGATGGGACCTTCGCCTACGAGCAGCACTTC

j_gene: TRBJ1-1
v_gene: TRBV11-2
d_gene: -
abundance: -
CDR3aa: CASSHLNVEGTEAFF
CDR3nt: TGTGCCAGCAGCCACCTCAACGTTGAGGGCACTGAAGCTTTCTTT

j_gene: TRBJ2-3
v_gene: TRBV4-2
d_gene: -
abundance: -
CDR3aa: CASSQEDRTTDTQYF
CDR3nt: TGTGCAAGCAGCCAAGAGGACAGAACCACAGATACGCAGTATTTT